This T cell receptor beta chain was captured by sequencing in a study of T cells in Graves' hyperthyroidism and ophthalmopathy. A word on this clonotype: Its antigen is still unknown.

The TCR beta CDR3 regions underwent amplification using RNA transcripts as the source. A set of HTBI primers served as the primers for a first-round RT-PCR of the TCR CDR3. Using its own MiXCR run on the multiplex PCR reads, TCRdb lists one record per CDR3 protein. The data show around 270,000 distinct CDR3 sequences, about 19% seen once. Findings and limits, study-wide: Clonotypes that were expanded in thyroid above 0.001 mostly appeared in blood too. Ophthalmopathy onset followed model prediction by a median around 6.9 months. The authors' 13 V-J model separated ophthalmopathy from stable hyperthyroidism.

Germline loops: CDR1 GTSNPN, CDR2 SVGIG (reference sequence). Trimming removed 1 base from V and 1 base from J, with 4 bases in between. The CDR3 length is 13 residues. The receptor was isolated from a man aged 50-60 years with Graves' ophthalmopathy. Specimen: blood. This chain connects TRBV30 to TRBJ2-2; D gene unclear. The CDR3 is CAWSGGNTGELFF. For the CDR3, the DNA is TGTGCCTGGAGTGGAGGGAACACCGGGGAGCTGTTTTTT.